The sequence of this TCR beta chain was determined in a study of T cells in Graves' hyperthyroidism and ophthalmopathy. For the study at large: Once the initial diagnosis was made, peripheral blood was obtained before any treatment.

RNA transcripts were the template for amplifying TCR beta CDR3 regions. During a first-round RT-PCR of the TCR CDR3, the HTBI primer set was used. Via MiXCR, TCRdb re-called the multiplex PCR reads, giving one row per CDR3 protein. Of around 340,000 distinct CDR3 sequences in the sample, around 23% were seen once. Looked up from germline, CDR1 is LNHDA and CDR2 is SQIVND (reference sequence). The V gene lost 0 bases and the J gene lost 4 bases, with 12 bases spanning the gap. The CDR3 has 16 residues. The TCR sequence derives from a woman between 45 and 65 years old with Graves' hyperthyroidism. Specimen: blood. V and J are TRBV19 and TRBJ2-2; TRBD2 might be the D (5 bases). The CDR3 here is CASSIDRGPSTGELFF. DNA for the CDR3: TGTGCCAGTAGTATAGATCGGGGTCCGTCCACCGGGGAGCTGTTTTTT.